One sample yielded the 24 T cell receptor beta chains listed below, sequenced in a study of blood T cell repertoires in COVID-19. The protocol was immunoSEQ multiplex PCR, while the TCRdb copy is restricted to in-frame clones and leaves out a portion. The table shows about 140,000 clones, with 65% to 90% occurring only once. Sequencing was performed on peripheral blood. These receptors originate from a man in his fifties or sixties with active or convalescent COVID-19.

The chain links TRBV15 to TRBJ2-2; 8 nucleotides line up with TRBD1. V was clipped by 2 bases and J by 5 bases; unmatched bases: 10. The CDR3 spans 17 residues. Germline values: CDR1 LNHNV, CDR2 YYDKDF (reference sequence). This CDR3 is CATSRRLWTGRTGELFF. In nucleotides, the CDR3 is TGTGCCACCAGCAGACGACTCTGGACAGGGCGGACCGGGGAGCTGTTTTTT. The full variable domain, in which reference TRBV15 and TRBJ2-2 provide the parts outside the CDR3, is DAMVIQNPRYQVTQFGKPVTLSCSQTLNHNVMYWYQQKSSQAPKLLFHYYDKDFNNEADTPDNFQSRRPNTSFCFLDIRSPGLGDTAMYLCATSRRLWTGRTGELFFGEGSRLTVL.

Remarks on this clone: Other DNA sequences in the same sample also yield this CDR3. CDR3 in amino acids: CASSPTGNQPQHF. The CDR3 coding sequence is TGTGCCAGCAGTCCGACAGGCAATCAGCCCCAGCATTTT. The V gene is TRBV6-2 or TRBV6-3, the J gene TRBJ1-5; perhaps TRBD1 as D (5 bases). CDR1 is MNHEY and CDR2 is SVGEGT in the germline V gene. V lost 5 bases and J 2 bases, leaving 7 bases between the germline ends. The CDR3 has 13 residues.

The chain links TRBV30 to TRBJ1-2, with 8 bases fitting TRBD1. Germline-derived CDR1 and CDR2 are GTSNPN and SVGIG (reference sequence). This CDR3 spans 12 amino acids. J gave up 9 bases and V 4 bases, and 7 bases lay outside the gene matches. This chain's CDR3 is CAWTGTGQSYTF. The CDR3 nucleotides read TGTGCCTGGACCGGGACAGGCCAAAGCTACACCTTC.

The chain is built from TRBV18 and TRBJ2-5; D not resolved. This CDR3 region has 13 residues. V lost 3 bases, J lost 4 bases, and 9 bases lay in between. Germline V CDR1 and CDR2: KGHSH, LQKENI. The CDR3 loop is CASSPSSRETQYF. Written as DNA, the CDR3 is TGTGCCAGCTCACCGTCGTCTAGAGAGACCCAGTACTTC.

The chain recombines TRBV7-2 with TRBJ1-6; 11 positions agree with TRBD1. CDR1 SGHTA and CDR2 FQGNSA come from the germline V gene. The length of the CDR3 is 16 residues. The V and J ends lost 5 bases and 5 bases, in that order; junction bases with no gene match: 5. The CDR3 protein is CASSAPGQGDNSPLHF. The DNA of the CDR3 is TGTGCCAGCAGCGCCCCGGGACAGGGGGATAATTCACCCCTCCACTTT.

The chain combines TRBV6-5 with TRBJ1-2, with no clear D. Looked up from germline, CDR1 is MNHEY and CDR2 is SVGAGI. Trimming shortened V by 4 bases and J by 5 bases, and 20 bases separated the two germline ends. This CDR3 has 16 amino acids. The DNA for the CDR3 is TGTGCCAGCAGTTCCCTCCGTCGGGAGGGCCGATATGGCTACACCTTC. Its protein is CASSSLRREGRYGYTF.

The J gene is TRBJ2-3, the V gene TRBV6-6, with D possibly TRBD1 on 6 matching bases. With 0 bases removed from V and 6 bases from J, the gap between germline ends came to 13 bases. The germline V gene has CDR1 MNHNY and CDR2 SVGAGI (reference sequence). CDR3 length equals 15 residues. CDR3 protein: CASSYSGQGKDTQYF. The CDR3 DNA sequence: TGTGCCAGCAGTTACTCGGGCCAGGGGAAGGATACGCAGTATTTT.

As regards this clone: A junction end diverges from the germline sequence, so it may reflect a read error. The chain employs TRBV2 and TRBJ1-2; no clear D. The V gene's germline CDR1 is SNHLY and CDR2 FYNNEI. The CDR3 sequence is 12 residues long. Written as DNA, the CDR3 is TGTGCCAGCAGTCCAAACTCCCCGGTTCTTGATTTC. Translation gives CASSPNSPVLDF.

This clone occurred a few times. J is TRBJ1-5 and V is TRBV24-1, with D hard to call. The CDR3 extends over 16 amino acids. V gave up 3 bases and J gave up 3 bases, with 14 bases separating them. The V gene's germline CDR1 is KGHDR and CDR2 SFDVKD. CDR3 DNA sequence: TGTGCCACCAGTGATGGCTCCCTTAATTACAATCAGCCCCAGCATTTT. Its translation is CATSDGSLNYNQPQHF.

This chain connects TRBV11-2 to TRBJ2-1, with 16 bases aligning to TRBD2. CDR1 is SGHAT and CDR2 is FQNNGV in the germline V gene. CDR3 size: 16 residues. The trim removed 4 bases at V and 11 bases at J, leaving 8 bases unmatched. CDR3: CASSSGLAGGGYKQFF. The CDR3 bases are TGTGCCAGCAGCTCGGGACTAGCGGGAGGGGGATATAAGCAGTTCTTC.

This clone showed up just once. CDR3 protein: CASSILSSGWGTDTQYF. CDR3 nucleotides: TGTGCCAGTAGTATACTCTCCTCGGGGTGGGGCACAGATACGCAGTATTTT. This chain joins TRBV19 and TRBJ2-3; tentatively, D is TRBD2 (5 bases). The CDR3 covers 17 residues. V lost 2 bases and J 1 base, leaving 16 bases between the germline ends. The germline V gene has CDR1 LNHDA and CDR2 SQIVND (reference sequence).

The chain has TRBV19 and TRBJ2-1; 8 bases fit TRBD2. This CDR3 has 18 residues. V dropped 0 bases and J dropped 5; count of bases not matched to a gene: 12. Per the germline V gene, CDR1 is LNHDA and CDR2 is SQIVND (reference sequence). The DNA for the CDR3 is TGTGCCAGTAGTATAGATCTGAGGAGGACTAGCTTCCACAATGAGCAGTTCTTC. Translated, it gives CASSIDLRRTSFHNEQFF.

The V call is TRBV3-1 (or the pseudogene TRBV3-2), the J call TRBJ1-4; D not resolved. The ends were cut back, 4 bases at V and 2 bases at J, with 5 bases in the middle. The germline gives CDR1 LGHDT, CDR2 YNNKEL (reference sequence). The CDR3 is 13 residues long. The DNA of the CDR3 is TGTGCCAGCAGCCCCATGACTAATGAAAAACTGTTTTTT. It is translated as CASSPMTNEKLFF.

DNA for the CDR3: TGTGCCAGCAGCTTAGGCGGAGGAAACACCATATATTTT. It translates to CASSLGGGNTIYF. The chain has TRBV7-9 and TRBJ1-3; D gene uncertain. The CDR3 has 13 residues. V lost 1 base and J 4 bases, leaving 5 bases between the germline ends. The germline gives CDR1 SEHNR, CDR2 FQNEAQ (reference sequence).

This clone was observed a handful of times. The chain employs TRBV7-2 and TRBJ2-7; the D gene is possibly TRBD2 (6 bases). Germline V gene data show CDR1 as SGHTA and CDR2 as FQGNSA. CDR3 length: 17 amino acids. Trimming removed 2 bases from V and 1 base from J, with 18 bases in between. CDR3: CASSLLNGGMISYEQYF. CDR3 DNA: TGTGCCAGCAGCTTATTGAACGGCGGGATGATATCCTACGAGCAGTACTTC. Using reference TRBV7-2 and TRBJ2-7 for the parts outside the CDR3, the full variable domain is GAGVSQSPSNKVTEKGKDVELRCDPISGHTALYWYRQSLGQGLEFLIYFQGNSAPDKSGLPSDRFSAERTGGSVSTLTIQRTQQEDSAVYLCASSLLNGGMISYEQYFGPGTRLTVT.

The rearrangement links TRBV18 to TRBJ2-7; possible D gene TRBD1, 5 bases. V gave up 2 bases and J gave up 2 bases, with 19 bases separating them. Looked up from germline, CDR1 is KGHSH and CDR2 is LQKENI. The CDR3 totals 17 residues. CDR3 coding DNA: TGTGCCAGCTCACCAAAGCAGGGCTCACATGACACCTACGAGCAGTACTTC. This codes for CASSPKQGSHDTYEQYF.

This chain uses TRBV19 with TRBJ1-1, with D possibly TRBD1 on 6 matching bases. This CDR3 contains 16 residues. Germline V lookup: CDR1 LNHDA, CDR2 SQIVND (reference sequence). V lost 2 bases and J 4 bases, leaving 17 bases between the germline ends. CDR3 DNA: TGTGCCAGTAGTATAAGCATCACAGGGCGGGCCACTGAAGCTTTCTTT. This translates into CASSISITGRATEAFF.

This chain joins TRBV7-7 and TRBJ2-5, with D possibly TRBD1 on 6 matching bases. Trimming removed 6 bases at V and 4 bases at J, with 15 bases between. This CDR3 comprises 14 residues. Germline loops: CDR1 SSHAT, CDR2 FNYEAQ (reference sequence). The CDR3 region is CASSYRDTRETQYF. The CDR3 DNA is TGTGCCAGCAGTTATAGGGACACCCGAGAGACCCAGTACTTC. Using reference TRBV7-7 and TRBJ2-5 for the parts outside the CDR3, the full variable domain is GAGVSQSPRYKVTKRGQDVTLRCDPISSHATLYWYQQALGQGPEFLTYFNYEAQPDKSGLPSDRFSAERPEGSISTLTIQRTEQRDSAMYRCASSYRDTRETQYFGPGTRLLVL.

Only a few counts were recorded for this clone. The gene calls are TRBV4-3 and TRBJ1-2, with 10 nucleotides matching TRBD1. There are 15 residues in the CDR3. CDR1 and CDR2 from the germline V gene are LGHNA and YSLEER. With 0 bases clipped from V and 4 bases from J, the junction kept 2 bases outside the gene matches. The CDR3 DNA sequence: TGCGCCAGCAGCCAAGATTGGACAGGGGGCTATGGCTACACCTTC. Amino acids: CASSQDWTGGYGYTF.

The rearrangement links TRBV7-2 to TRBJ2-4; 9 positions match TRBD1. The V and J ends lost 6 bases and 3 bases, in that order; junction bases with no gene match: 6. Germline-derived CDR1 and CDR2 are SGHTA and FQGNSA. The CDR3 runs to 15 residues. Here the CDR3 reads CASRQRTGVKNIQYF. CDR3 coding DNA: TGTGCCAGCAGGCAAAGGACAGGGGTCAAAAACATTCAGTACTTC.

Here the CDR3 reads CASSELQGGSNQPQHF. Written as DNA, the CDR3 is TGTGCCAGCAGTGAACTCCAGGGAGGTAGCAATCAGCCCCAGCATTTT. This chain uses TRBV2 with TRBJ1-5; tentative D call: TRBD1 (5 bases). The CDR3 loop spans 16 amino acids. The V gene's germline CDR1 is SNHLY and CDR2 FYNNEI. Trimming stripped 2 bases from V and 0 bases from J, with 11 bases between.

The chain is built from TRBV7-9 and TRBJ2-7; possibly TRBD2 for D (5 bases). In germline, CDR1 is SEHNR, CDR2 FQNEAQ (reference sequence). This CDR3 has 16 amino acids. V shed 1 base and J shed 4 bases, with 17 bases lying between them. The CDR3: CASSLGWGAEGYEQYV. CDR3 DNA: TGTGCCAGCAGCTTAGGATGGGGAGCGGAAGGGTACGAGCAGTACGTC.

This chain joins TRBV6-1 and TRBJ2-4; 10 positions agree with TRBD1. Germline CDR1 MNHNS, CDR2 SASEGT. There are 17 residues in the CDR3. V shed 0 bases and J 1 base; nucleotides not matched to a gene: 3. The CDR3: CASSEAGTGVAKNIQYF. CDR3 in DNA: TGTGCCAGCAGTGAAGCCGGGACAGGGGTTGCCAAAAACATTCAGTACTTC.

The V and J genes are TRBV7-2 and TRBJ2-3; 7 bases map to TRBD2. Trimming cost V 2 bases and J 3 bases; bases outside gene matches: 2. Germline lookup yields CDR1 SGHTA and CDR2 FQGNSA. The CDR3 is 14 amino acids. The CDR3 sequence is CASSLLGGTDTQYF. The CDR3 DNA reads TGTGCCAGCAGCTTATTGGGGGGGACAGATACGCAGTATTTT. Filled out from reference TRBV7-2 and TRBJ2-3, the complete variable domain reads GAGVSQSPSNKVTEKGKDVELRCDPISGHTALYWYRQSLGQGLEFLIYFQGNSAPDKSGLPSDRFSAERTGGSVSTLTIQRTQQEDSAVYLCASSLLGGTDTQYFGPGTRLTVL.